This is a list of T cell receptor beta chains from one sample in a study of T cells in localized non-small cell lung cancer. The data were produced by immunoSEQ multiplex PCR, yet TCRdb's version contains in-frame clones alone and is incomplete. The sample contains approximately 1,500 clones, under 25% of which appear only once. Sequencing used normal lung tissue next to the tumor, obtained before any cancer treatment. The receptors stem from a female donor over 55 with stage I lung adenocarcinoma. CDR3s leave out the opening cysteine and the closing phenylalanine or tryptophan.

J gene,V gene,CDR3 length,CDR3 protein
TRBJ2-7,TRBV19,11,ASTDRGSYEQY
TRBJ2-3,TRBV9,13,ASSVTSVSTDTQY
TRBJ1-2,TRBV7-4,15,ASSQEQRRQTNYGYT
TRBJ2-3,TRBV11-3,14,ASSGVAGGPTDTQY
TRBJ2-7,TRBV23-1,15,ASSQSPRRSRPYEQY
TRBJ2-7,TRBV5-1,12,ASSLAGRRYEQY
TRBJ2-1,TRBV18,14,ASSLGRRDSYNEQF
TRBJ2-2,TRBV6-8,14,ASSYGGGTNTGELF
TRBJ1-5,TRBV11-3,12,ASSLGRAIQPQH
TRBJ2-1,TRBV11-3,15,ASSFLTGDSSYNEQF
TRBJ1-3,TRBV5-1,14,ASSPNMGGGGNTIY
TRBJ2-5,TRBV6-8,11,ASRFRGMETQY